This TCR beta chain was captured by sequencing in a study of cytomegalovirus exposure and HLA in healthy donors (dated by TCRdb to 2016 to 2017). At the level of the whole study: According to an earlier analysis of around 600 of the donors, roughly 180 million T cells yielded approximately 120 million unique TCR beta sequences and approximately 280 Gb of sequence data. Every repertoire in the discovery cohort had been generated on one and the same sequencing platform. Both class I and class II loci were covered by HLA typing, at four-digit resolution. In a later genetic analysis, genome-wide SNP genotypes for about three fifths of the roughly 670 donors were used, and that subset was treated as a discovery cohort. Roughly five DR-DQ haplotypes were handled as single units for association and clustering, since linkage in the cohort was strong. Of the 300 to 450 genotyped donors, around 81% fell in the genetic ancestry cluster associated with self-reported Caucasian donors. Besides the first cohort of some 670 subjects, a separate validation cohort made up of 120 different subjects was used. Among some 400 genotyped donors of the cohort, an average of around 250,000 unique TCR beta nucleotide sequences was sequenced per donor, of which 15% to 20% were non-productive. To predict cytomegalovirus infection status, the study brought together high-throughput TCR immunosequencing, statistical association of individual TCRs with disease status, and machine learning. The aim of the study was to test whether cataloging public T cell receptors could identify signatures of past pathogen exposure. The later analysis used no new phenotypic data to find candidate immune exposures, relying instead on TCR beta sequences and their occurrence across donors. In a later analysis, previously published TCR beta repertoires from 500 to 750 donors were re-analyzed and high-resolution HLA genotyping was added so that TCR occurrence patterns could be studied. Alongside the repertoire data, information on donor age, sex, ethnicity and CMV serostatus was compiled. Roughly 300 gigabases of sequencing data and around 80 million unique TCR sequences made up an early release that covered approximately 650 HLA-typed donors. The number of donors typed differed by locus, with about 629-640 for A, B, C, DRB1 and DQB1, about 500 for DQA1, 600 to 610 for DPA1, and 450 to 480 for DPB1. An earlier analysis of 500 to 750 of the donors applied high-throughput TCR beta sequencing to assess whether each TCR beta V gene segment acted as functional or pseudogenic. The T cell repertoires of several hundred subjects were profiled by immunosequencing and related to cytomegalovirus serostatus. The paper's findings and limits, for the study overall: Assigning TCR associations to individual alleles was difficult when HLA alleles, especially DR and DQ, strongly co-occurred. Sequencing depth was assumed to be roughly uniform across donors in the presence/absence analyses, though that assumption may not hold. A later analysis reported that several top co-occurrence clusters appeared linked to parvovirus B19, influenza, CMV and Epstein-Barr virus. In a later analysis, HLA-associated TCR beta chains showed more clonal expansion and lower generation probabilities than non-associated chains that were equally common. A cluster of highly shared sequence variants was judged likely to be a technical artifact of the sequencing pipeline. Some IMGT-functional V segments, including TRBV6-2 and TRBV6-3, could not be told apart with the 87-base-pair reads, so those segments were excluded. Because HLA typing was missing for some donors at each locus, association tests included only the typed subset. In an earlier analysis of 587 of the donors, most TCR beta V segments were observed in productive rearrangements about 87% or about 30% of the time, broadly matching IMGT annotations. The authors suggested that the approach could potentially be extended to other disease states and immunological phenotypes. Correlated functional status among segregating V segments might be attributable to linkage disequilibrium, but an unknown experimental factor could not be ruled out. Across donors, most TCR sequences were observed very rarely, whereas some public TCRs were present in many individuals. In vitro tests confirmed that three of the cytomegalovirus-associated TCR beta chains recognize cytomegalovirus antigens. In a later analysis, some 17,000 TCR beta sequences were associated with specific HLA alleles at a false discovery rate of 0.05. The study listed approximately 150 TCR beta chains as associated with cytomegalovirus. A later genetic analysis associated a missense DCLRE1C variant with V-gene and J-gene trimming of TCR beta chains, and an independent cohort replicated the association. The classifier was reported to diagnose cytomegalovirus status with high specificity and sensitivity in both the original cohort and the validation cohort. Because counts were too low, about 18 rarely observed V segments, including chromosome 9 orphons, were excluded from the earlier analysis of some 540 of the donors. Immune exposure information for the cohort was limited to CMV serostatus. According to a later analysis, TCR association rates differed among HLA loci, with DRB1 alleles showing the most associated TCRs and HLA-C alleles showing the fewest. A further reported finding was that TCR beta sequences accurately predicted the HLA-A and HLA-B alleles for most subjects in the first cohort. Most CMV-associated TCR beta chains appeared to be HLA-restricted in a later analysis, and the HLA associations seemed to be driven largely by CMV exposure. Compared with the approximately 600-donor mean, donors in an Asian-associated ancestry cluster had fewer N-insertions in productive TCRs, according to a later genetic analysis. Only TCR beta chains were sequenced in this cohort, and the absence of alpha or paired-chain data limited detectable features.

The germline V gene supplies CDR1 LGHNA and CDR2 YNFKEQ. The V and J ends are trimmed by 7 bases and 3 bases, leaving 22 bases between them. Taken from cysteine to phenylalanine, the CDR3 has 16 residues. The retained sequence is limited to the CDR3, 48 bases, with the frame set at the first base. The cohort was made up of 666 healthy bone marrow donors. All cohort members were sampled while nominally healthy, although unrecorded immune exposures were likely present. The donor was CMV seropositive and belonged to the group of 250 to 350 seropositive cohort members. A peripheral blood sample was provided by each donor, and peripheral blood mononuclear cells were used for TCR beta sequencing. The Qiagen DNeasy Blood Extraction Kit was used to extract genomic DNA from the blood cell samples. Libraries were prepared through the immunoSEQ multiplex PCR assay. A mixture of 60 forward primers for TCR Vbeta segments and 13 reverse primers for TCR Jbeta segments was used in the multiplex PCR. The CDR3 region of rearranged TCR beta genes was amplified from genomic DNA by a multiplex PCR assay. Amplified TCR beta libraries were sequenced as 87-base-pair reads on the Illumina HiSeq System. Under the source paper's analysis protocol: In a later analysis, tens of millions of unique TCR beta chains were counted across the 500 to 850 repertoires, and around 10 million of these chains were shared by at least two donors. Raw reads were error-corrected and collapsed into unique sequences with a nearest-neighbor algorithm that merged closely related sequences to remove PCR and sequencing errors. CDR3 sequences were aligned to IMGT reference sequences to assign V, D and J gene segments. Each retained sequence needed at least a six-nucleotide match to both a V gene segment and a J gene segment. Rearrangements were classified as productive when the CDR3 lacked stop codons and remained in frame with V and J, and all other rearrangements were classified as non-productive. CDR3 was defined by IMGT convention, running from the second conserved V-encoded cysteine to the conserved J-encoded phenylalanine. The earlier analysis of about 500 of the donors excluded sequences that lacked an unambiguous match to a single V gene segment. An earlier analysis of some 500 of the donors classified V segments as functional when productive rearrangements were above 56.7% and as segregating when the standard deviation between donors was above 5%. To diagnose cytomegalovirus status from the catalog of TCR beta chain sequences, a statistical classification framework was built. V and J gene assignment, in a later analysis, came from comparing TCR nucleotide sequences with IMGT/GENE-DB human TR gene sequences. A later analysis assigned CDR3 sequences and most-parsimonious VDJ recombination scenarios with the TCRdist pipeline. In a later analysis, every TCR beta chain was defined by the combination of its CDR3 amino acid sequence and its V-gene family, and reads without a unique V-gene family were dropped. In a later analysis, some 600 highly shared, low-generation-probability nucleotide sequences were removed to address suspected cross-contamination and a sequencing artifact. A later analysis calculated a clonal expansion index for each public chain from normalized within-repertoire ranks of inferred template counts. A later analysis computed generation probabilities with a VDJ recombination model fitted to out-of-frame rearrangements, and checked the results against IGoR. Hypergeometric tests were used in a later analysis to score TCR-TCR, TCR-HLA and TCR-CMV co-occurrence, with a repertoire-size bias correction applied to the TCR pairs. A later analysis estimated false discovery rates by permuting HLA or CMV assignments 20 times. In a later analysis, co-occurring TCRs were grouped with DBSCAN, and TCRdist sequence similarity was added when clustering was performed within HLA-allele-positive subsets. Repertoires with fewer than 30,000 or more than 120,000 public chains were left out of co-occurrence clustering, as were five repertoires with anomalous nucleotide sharing. Drawn from immuneACCESS, this table holds only the in-frame rearrangements with V and J called that TCRdb kept. Clones are partly lost; checked studies trace under half to an unresolved V gene and leave the rest unexplained. The V and J calls and clone size were taken over from that table, and D and trimming were inferred from the DNA. The sample has 250,000 to 350,000 clones on record, more than 80% of them singletons. The ten largest make up around 4.2% of the sample.

Details on this clone: Its antigen is currently not known. Per-nucleotide qualities are absent, and no much larger clonotype sits a single base away.

The chain links TRBV4-2 with TRBJ2-7, with no confidently assigned D gene. This TCR came from a man between 35 and 55 years old in good health and CMV-seropositive. Material: PBMCs. CDR3 protein: CASTPRIGRNDYEQYF. The nucleotides are TGTGCCAGCACCCCCAGAATCGGCAGGAACGACTACGAGCAGTACTTC.